This T cell receptor (beta chain) was obtained from a study of blood T cell repertoires in COVID-19. Some clones are missing from TCRdb's copy, which holds only in-frame ones; the method was immunoSEQ multiplex PCR. The table has tens of thousands of clones, around 83% seen once; the top ten hold 5.2%. This clone was detected only once. The CDR3 spans 13 residues. Per germline, CDR1 MNHEY and CDR2 SVGEGT. Trimming took 5 bases from V and 4 from J, leaving 9 bases between them. Input material: peripheral blood. This chain uses TRBV6-2 or TRBV6-3 with TRBJ1-5, with D perhaps TRBD1 (5 bases). This clonotype originated in a human donor in a cohort sampled during active COVID-19. This chain's CDR3 is CASSGTLNQPQHF. The CDR3 DNA follows: TGTGCCAGCAGTGGGACTCTAAATCAGCCCCAGCATTTT.